Listed below are T cell receptor beta chains from one sample, sequenced in a study of cytomegalovirus exposure and HLA in healthy donors. Here immunoSEQ multiplex PCR was the method, and the copy in TCRdb shows in-frame clones only, minus some. The profile shows about 94,000 clones, roughly three quarters of them singletons. The sample taken for sequencing was PBMCs. The receptors originated from a woman aged 40 to 55 in good health and CMV-seronegative. Each CDR3 is given with its conserved first and last residue. The order of the fields is J gene, clone size, V gene, D gene, CDR3 protein, CDR3 DNA. A D gene is named only where the DNA matches it firmly. The size of a clone is reported for some rows only, either as once, few or many, or as a class for expanded clones.

TRBJ1-1 once TRBV6-5 TRBD1 CASSYTRQGGTEAFF TGTGCCAGCAGTTACACCCGACAGGGGGGGACTGAAGCTTTCTTT
TRBJ1-5 . TRBV5-6 . CASSLRNAVGNQPQHF TGTGCCAGCAGCTTGCGGAACGCGGTAGGCAATCAGCCCCAGCATTTT
TRBJ1-6 once TRBV5-4 . CASSLERNSPLHF TGTGCCAGCAGCTTGGAGCGAAATTCACCCCTCCACTTT
TRBJ2-7 . TRBV10-3 . CAIKAAGVYEQYF TGTGCCATCAAAGCCGCGGGCGTTTACGAGCAGTACTTC
TRBJ1-5 once TRBV9 TRBD1 CASSGGQGSNQPQHF TGTGCCAGCAGCGGAGGACAGGGTAGCAATCAGCCCCAGCATTTT
TRBJ1-2 once TRBV7-2 TRBD1 CASSTGTDYGYTF TGTGCCAGCAGCACCGGGACAGACTATGGCTACACCTTC
TRBJ2-7 . TRBV30 . CAWSVGLDGTYEQYF TGTGCCTGGAGTGTGGGGTTGGACGGGACCTACGAGCAGTACTTC
TRBJ1-1 few TRBV5-6 . CASSLDLANTEAFF TGTGCCAGCAGCTTGGATCTGGCGAACACTGAAGCTTTCTTT
TRBJ1-5 . TRBV6-5 TRBD1 CASRLTGNQPQHF TGTGCCAGCAGATTGACAGGGAATCAGCCCCAGCATTTT
TRBJ1-3 . TRBV7-9 . CASSLEGGFLTGNTIYF TGTGCCAGCAGCTTAGAAGGGGGTTTCCTTACTGGAAACACCATATATTTT
TRBJ2-2 once TRBV5-1 . CASSLGQDGGHGELFF TGCGCCAGCAGTCTCGGACAGGACGGGGGACACGGGGAGCTGTTTTTT
TRBJ1-1 few TRBV7-6 TRBD1 CASSSIRDSTEAFF TGTGCCAGCAGCTCCATCCGGGACAGTACTGAAGCTTTCTTT
TRBJ1-6 . TRBV9 TRBD1 CASSSGDRGNSPLHF TGTGCCAGCAGCTCCGGGGACAGGGGTAATTCACCCCTCCACTTT
TRBJ1-1 . TRBV6-5 TRBD1 CASSYVDRVGAEAFF TGTGCCAGCAGTTACGTGGACAGGGTCGGCGCTGAAGCTTTCTTT
TRBJ1-6 . TRBV7-3 . CASSWGGGTYNSPLHF TGTGCCAGCAGCTGGGGAGGGGGTACCTATAATTCACCCCTCCACTTT
TRBJ1-6 . TRBV7-9 TRBD1 CASTRTGPSPLNF TGTGCCAGCACCCGGACAGGACCGTCACCCCTCAACTTT
TRBJ1-2 . TRBV7-2 . CASSLGGTGGGYTF TGTGCCAGCAGCTTAGGTGGGACCGGGGGAGGCTACACCTTC
TRBJ2-2 once TRBV10-3 . CAISESETGVFTGELFF TGTGCCATCAGTGAGTCGGAAACGGGGGTATTCACCGGGGAGCTGTTTTTT
TRBJ2-2 . TRBV11-2 TRBD2 CASSPGLAGGPNTGELFF TGTGCCAGCAGCCCCGGACTAGCGGGGGGCCCCAACACCGGGGAGCTGTTTTTT
TRBJ2-7 . TRBV6-1 TRBD1 CASIGGQGAYEQYF TGTGCCAGCATCGGGGGACAGGGGGCTTACGAGCAGTACTTC
TRBJ1-5 . TRBV28 . CASTWGVDSNQPQHF TGTGCCAGCACCTGGGGAGTCGATAGCAATCAGCCCCAGCATTTT
TRBJ2-3 . TRBV9 . CASSPAGDTQYF TGTGCCAGCAGCCCCGCAGGGGATACGCAGTATTTT
TRBJ1-4 few TRBV7-6 . CASSLVTFGPNEKLFF TGTGCCAGCAGCTTAGTCACTTTTGGGCCTAATGAAAAACTGTTTTTT
TRBJ1-2 . TRBV5-1 . CASSLAALSKYTF TGCGCCAGCAGCTTGGCCGCGCTTTCTAAATACACCTTC
TRBJ1-1 few TRBV9 TRBD1 CASSVSGTGNTEAFF TGTGCCAGCAGCGTTTCCGGGACAGGGAACACTGAAGCTTTCTTT
TRBJ1-4 few TRBV10-3 TRBD1 CAISERTGGRSVNEKLFF TGTGCCATCAGTGAACGGACAGGGGGCCGATCTGTTAATGAAAAACTGTTTTTT
TRBJ1-2 . TRBV11-2 . CASSSRTVYGYTF TGTGCCAGCAGCTCCCGGACAGTCTATGGCTACACCTTC
TRBJ1-2 . TRBV7-2 . CASSVRGSSSGYTF TGTGCCAGCAGCGTGAGAGGAAGCTCGAGTGGCTACACCTTC
TRBJ2-1 few TRBV9 . CASSVTGQRVEQFF TGTGCCAGCAGCGTAACCGGCCAGAGGGTTGAGCAGTTCTTC
TRBJ2-7 . TRBV10-3 TRBD1 CAISQGVSSYEQYF TGTGCCATCAGCCAGGGGGTAAGCTCCTACGAGCAGTACTTC
TRBJ1-6 . TRBV2 . CASIPSSGSDSPLHF TGTGCCAGCATCCCATCGAGCGGGAGCGATTCACCCCTCCACTTT
TRBJ2-7 . TRBV27 . CASSLFGGVGREQYF TGTGCCAGCAGTTTGTTTGGCGGGGTAGGGCGGGAGCAGTACTTC
TRBJ1-2 . TRBV6-5 . CASSHRVHGYTF TGTGCCAGCAGTCACAGGGTCCATGGCTACACCTTC
TRBJ2-3 . TRBV2 TRBD2 CASQWGTSGRLRTDTQYF TGTGCCAGCCAGTGGGGGACTAGCGGAAGACTCCGCACAGATACGCAGTATTTT
TRBJ2-3 . TRBV4-3 TRBD2 CASSQDRGGKDTQYF TGCGCCAGCAGCCAAGATAGGGGAGGGAAAGATACGCAGTATTTT
TRBJ1-4 . TRBV10-3 . CASGGGNEEKLFF TGTGCCTCCGGTGGGGGGAATGAGGAAAAACTGTTTTTT
TRBJ1-5 . TRBV19 . CASSISGGANNQPQHF TGTGCCAGTAGTATTTCTGGGGGGGCTAACAATCAGCCCCAGCATTTT
TRBJ2-7 . TRBV27 TRBD1 CASSSTDRVCEQYF TGTGCCAGCAGTTCGACCGACAGGGTATGTGAGCAGTACTTC
TRBJ1-5 . TRBV5-6 TRBD1 CASSTGTGSNQPQHF TGTGCCAGCAGCACCGGGACAGGGAGCAATCAGCCCCAGCATTTT
TRBJ1-2 few TRBV6-5 TRBD1 CASRFRQGASGYTF TGTGCCAGCAGATTCAGACAGGGGGCAAGTGGCTACACCTTC
TRBJ1-5 . TRBV6-5 TRBD1 CASRPQGNQPQHF TGTGCCAGCAGGCCACAGGGGAATCAGCCCCAGCATTTT
TRBJ2-7 . TRBV7-2 TRBD2 CASSRLAGGHYEQYF TGTGCCAGCAGCCGTCTAGCGGGGGGGCACTACGAGCAGTACTTC
TRBJ1-5 few TRBV19 . CASSIVAGPNSNQPQHF TGTGCCAGTAGTATAGTAGCGGGTCCAAATAGCAATCAGCCCCAGCATTTT
TRBJ1-4 . TRBV13 . CASRRGMGEKLFF TGTGCCAGCAGAAGGGGAATGGGTGAAAAACTGTTTTTT
TRBJ2-5 . TRBV7-2 TRBD1 CASSPTGGASRETQYF TGTGCCAGCAGCCCGACAGGGGGTGCGTCCAGAGAGACCCAGTACTTC
TRBJ2-1 . TRBV28 TRBD1 CASSRLGFRDRVIHEQFF TGTGCCAGCAGTCGTTTAGGTTTCCGGGACAGGGTTATCCATGAGCAGTTCTTC
TRBJ1-6 . TRBV5-1 . CASSPQGGSYNSPLHF TGCGCCAGCAGCCCGCAAGGGGGTTCCTATAATTCACCCCTCCACTTT
TRBJ1-5 . TRBV30 . CAWSVSQGHNQPQHF TGTGCCTGGAGTGTATCGCAGGGACACAATCAGCCCCAGCATTTT
TRBJ1-3 . TRBV7-3 . CASSFSQGNTIYF TGTGCCAGCAGCTTCTCACAAGGAAACACCATATATTTT
TRBJ2-1 few TRBV27 . CASSFYWIEQGYEQFF TGTGCCAGCAGTTTCTACTGGATCGAACAGGGATATGAGCAGTTCTTC
TRBJ1-6 . TRBV6-5 TRBD1 CASSYGRGFSPLHF TGTGCCAGCAGTTACGGCAGGGGGTTTTCACCCCTCCACTTT
TRBJ1-5 few TRBV23-1 TRBD1 CASPRDRVGQPQHF TGCGCCAGTCCCCGGGACAGGGTCGGACAGCCCCAGCATTTT